This T cell receptor (beta chain) stems from a study of T cell responses to AZD1222 COVID-19 vaccine. The study's findings and limits: Without day 14 samples, only post-peak T cell repertoires were studied. Donors, mostly white British, included more females; clonal diversity was possibly underestimated. Spike was spanned by vaccine-associated CD4 TCRs, with dominance at 160-218 and 743-854. Nearly half of unique spike-specific TCRs reportedly avoided B.1.351 and B.1.1.7 mutated regions.

Some clones are missing from TCRdb's copy, which holds only in-frame ones; the method was immunoSEQ multiplex PCR. Of about 160,000 clones in the sample, about 90% were seen once. Points on this clone: What it binds is not known.

V lost 7 bases to trimming and J lost 0 bases; unmatched junction nucleotides: 8. In germline, CDR1 is LNHDA, CDR2 SQIVND (reference sequence). This CDR3 comprises 15 residues. Sequenced material: peripheral blood, taken on day 0 of MenACWY control vaccination. This clonotype was obtained from an adult in good health. This rearrangement joins TRBV19 to TRBJ1-1; TRBD1 matches 7 bases. CDR3 region: CASTRDRAVNTEAFF. The CDR3 DNA sequence: TGTGCCAGTACCCGGGACAGAGCAGTGAACACTGAAGCTTTCTTT.